This TCR beta chain emerged from a study of Graves' ophthalmopathy and Graves' hyperthyroidism. Turning to the study itself: Pretreatment peripheral blood was obtained at initial diagnosis.

By definition, stable hyperthyroidism involved no ophthalmopathy within 18 months of follow-up. Only newly diagnosed hyperthyroidism patients aged 18 to 65, with under 2 months' duration, were enrolled. Amplification of the TCR beta CDR3 regions used RNA transcripts (as template). RT-PCR in the first round used HTBI primers; a second-round multiplex PCR followed. TCRdb reanalysed the multiplex PCR reads using MiXCR and keeps one entry per CDR3 protein. The sample holds about 620,000 distinct CDR3 sequences, approximately 21% seen once. This TCR was sampled from a woman aged 18-29 years with stable Graves' hyperthyroidism. Some clones in this sample may be carry-over from other donors' samples. Input material: peripheral blood.

The CDR3 sequence: CASSSSGADTEAFF. CDR3 in DNA: TGTGCCAGCAGTTCCAGCGGGGCGGACACTGAAGCTTTCTTT. The chain uses TRBV12-3 or TRBV12-4 and TRBJ1-1, with D perhaps TRBD1 (5 bases). Between the trimmed V and J ends, which lost 4 bases and 3 bases, there was a span of 12 bases. The CDR3 contains 14 residues.